These T cell receptor beta chains were read from a single sample in a study of post-analysis software for immune sequencing data. Using its own MiXCR run on the PCR reads, TCRdb lists one record per CDR3 protein. The sample comprises about 560,000 distinct CDR3 sequences, about 44% of which are singletons, and more than 1.5% rests with the top ten. Sequenced material: blood. Receptors were obtained from a girl aged 10 to 17 with multiple sclerosis. Both conserved end residues are part of each CDR3. D genes are given only for firm matches. Clone size is given for some rows only: seen once, a few or many times, or a class if the clone is expanded.

v_call	j_call	clone_size	d_call	cdr3_aa	cdr3_nt
TRBV20-1	TRBJ2-1	.	.	CSASPPTSIFYEQFF	TGCAGTGCTAGTCCGCCGACGTCAATCTTTTACGAGCAGTTCTTC
TRBV7-8	TRBJ2-1	few	.	CASSFPRLHEQFF	TGTGCCAGCAGCTTCCCTCGTCTCCATGAGCAGTTCTTC
TRBV25-1	TRBJ2-7	few	.	CASRGAEQYF	TGTGCCAGCAGGGGAGCCGAGCAGTACTTC
TRBV29-1	TRBJ2-5	.	.	CSVEEAGQRGETQYF	TGCAGCGTTGAAGAGGCAGGACAGCGTGGTGAGACCCAGTACTTC
TRBV15	TRBJ2-3	.	.	CATSRDFKTRPATTDTQYF	TGTGCCACCAGCAGAGATTTTAAAACTAGGCCGGCCACCACAGATACGCAGTATTTT
TRBV12-3/TRBV12-4	TRBJ2-6	once	.	CASSSVLGQPGANVLTF	TGTGCCAGCAGTTCGGTTTTGGGGCAGCCTGGGGCCAACGTCCTGACTTTC
TRBV10-3	TRBJ2-7	few	TRBD1	CAISAGTGREKSYEQYF	TGTGCCATCAGTGCCGGGACAGGGCGTGAGAAATCCTACGAGCAGTACTTC
TRBV6-5	TRBJ2-3	.	.	CASSYNRGTDTQYF	TGTGCCAGCAGTTATAACAGAGGAACAGATACGCAGTATTTT
TRBV20-1	TRBJ2-3	few	TRBD2	CSALRTSGGPSTDTQYF	TGCAGTGCCCTAAGGACTAGCGGGGGGCCTAGCACAGATACGCAGTATTTT
TRBV4-1	TRBJ1-4	.	.	CASSQVNFLGGGEKLFF	TGCGCCAGCAGCCAAGTTAACTTCCTTGGGGGAGGTGAAAAACTGTTTTTT
TRBV7-2	TRBJ2-1	few	.	CASSLGTNYNEQFF	TGTGCCAGCAGCTTAGGGACCAACTACAATGAGCAGTTCTTC
TRBV12-3/TRBV12-4	TRBJ2-3	.	.	CASSSHWGDLLTDTQYF	TGTGCCAGCAGTTCCCATTGGGGAGACCTACTGACAGATACGCAGTATTTT
TRBV28	TRBJ2-7	.	.	CASSEYSYEQYF	TGTGCCAGCAGTGAATACTCGTACGAGCAGTACTTC
TRBV20-1	TRBJ2-5	few	.	CSANPARQTQYF	TGCAGTGCCAACCCGGCTAGGCAGACCCAGTACTTC
TRBV6-5	TRBJ1-2	.	.	CASRTLGTMDGYTF	TGTGCCAGCAGAACCCTTGGGACTATGGATGGCTACACCTTC
TRBV28	TRBJ1-2	.	.	CASTPFDYGYTF	TGTGCCAGCACCCCTTTTGACTATGGCTACACCTTC
TRBV7-9	TRBJ1-2	few	TRBD1	CASSSPGQGSYGYTF	TGTGCCAGCAGCTCCCCGGGACAGGGGAGCTATGGCTACACCTTC
TRBV5-1	TRBJ1-1	few	.	CASSSGTMNTEAFF	TGCGCCAGCAGCTCCGGGACGATGAACACTGAAGCTTTCTTT
TRBV4-1	TRBJ2-7	.	.	CASSPGLYAYEQYF	TGCGCCAGCAGCCCGGGACTTTATGCCTACGAGCAGTACTTC
TRBV29-1	TRBJ1-4	.	.	CSVERGGNEKLFF	TGCAGCGTCGAGAGGGGGGGCAATGAAAAACTGTTTTTT
TRBV12-3/TRBV12-4	TRBJ2-7	.	TRBD1	CASSTRQGATASTSYEQYF	TGTGCCAGCAGTACAAGACAGGGCGCCACCGCCTCTACCTCCTACGAGCAGTACTTC
TRBV10-3	TRBJ2-1	few	TRBD2	CAISAGTSGPNEQFF	TGTGCCATCAGTGCGGGGACTAGCGGCCCCAATGAGCAGTTCTTC
TRBV7-9	TRBJ1-2	few	.	CASSLGYEDSENYGYTF	TGTGCCAGCAGCTTAGGTTACGAGGACAGCGAAAACTATGGCTACACCTTC
TRBV6-1	TRBJ2-1	.	TRBD2	CASRHLAGDLIRVEEFF	TGTGCCAGCAGGCACCTAGCGGGAGACCTAATAAGGGTTGAGGAGTTCTTC
TRBV6-6	TRBJ2-7	few	.	CASRPNTRGEQYF	TGTGCCAGCAGACCCAATACGAGGGGTGAGCAGTACTTC
TRBV7-9	TRBJ2-1	few	.	CASNSLDRYNEQFF	TGTGCCAGCAACTCCTTAGACCGGTACAATGAGCAGTTCTTC
TRBV5-1	TRBJ2-3	.	.	CASNSLPGADTQYF	TGCGCCAGCAACTCCCTACCGGGGGCAGATACGCAGTATTTT
TRBV12-3/TRBV12-4	TRBJ2-6	.	.	CASGEGTSGANVRTF	TGTGCCAGCGGCGAAGGCACCTCTGGGGCCAACGTCCGGACTTTC
TRBV6-5	TRBJ2-3	few	TRBD1	CASSYGTGGADTQYF	TGTGCCAGCAGTTACGGGACAGGGGGCGCAGATACGCAGTATTTT
TRBV6-5	TRBJ2-7	.	.	CASSYDSSYEQYF	TGTGCCAGCAGTTACGACTCCTCCTACGAGCAGTACTTC
TRBV27	TRBJ1-2	.	.	CASSLSAGANYGYTF	TGTGCCAGCAGTTTATCGGCCGGTGCTAACTATGGCTACACCTTC
TRBV27	TRBJ2-1	few	.	CASSNGATGPSSYNEQFF	TGTGCCAGCAGTAATGGTGCAACAGGGCCAAGCTCCTACAATGAGCAGTTCTTC
TRBV3-1	TRBJ2-7	.	.	CASSQDGWGRGTYEQYF	TGTGCCAGCAGCCAAGACGGTTGGGGAAGGGGCACCTACGAGCAGTACTTC
TRBV5-6	TRBJ2-5	.	.	CASSLVRGEGETQYF	TGTGCCAGCAGCTTGGTCAGGGGGGAGGGAGAGACCCAGTACTTC